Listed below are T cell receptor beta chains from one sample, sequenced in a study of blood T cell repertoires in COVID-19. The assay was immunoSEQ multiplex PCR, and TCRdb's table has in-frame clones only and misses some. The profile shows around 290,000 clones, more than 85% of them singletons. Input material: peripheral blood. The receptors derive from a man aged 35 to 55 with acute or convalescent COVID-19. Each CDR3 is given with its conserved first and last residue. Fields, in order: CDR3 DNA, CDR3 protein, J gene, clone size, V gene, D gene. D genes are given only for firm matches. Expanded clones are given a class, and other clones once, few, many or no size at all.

TGTGCCAGCAGTTTAGAGAGGGGCTACACCTTC CASSLERGYTF TRBJ1-2 . TRBV12-3/TRBV12-4 .
TGTGCCAGCGATGGGACCGCCGGGGGGACTGAAGCTTTCTTT CASDGTAGGTEAFF TRBJ1-1 . TRBV19 .
TGTGCCAGCAGCCCTCAGCGGGGAGCATTAAGCGAGCAGTACTTC CASSPQRGALSEQYF TRBJ2-7 few TRBV3-1/TRBV3-2 TRBD2
TGTGCCAGCAGTTTTAGCGGGCCTGGGGAGCAGTTCTTC CASSFSGPGEQFF TRBJ2-1 . TRBV6-5 TRBD2
TGTGCCAGCAGCCAAACTGCAGGGGCCACTGAAGCTTTCTTT CASSQTAGATEAFF TRBJ1-1 . TRBV3-1/TRBV3-2 .
TGCGCCAGCAGCCCAGGACTACCTAGCACAGATACGCAGTATTTT CASSPGLPSTDTQYF TRBJ2-3 . TRBV5-1 .
TGTGCCAGCAGCTTGGGGACTAGCGGGGCAGATACGCAGTATTTT CASSLGTSGADTQYF TRBJ2-3 . TRBV5-5 TRBD2
TGTGCCTGGTCGCTCAGGGGGCTCTACAATGAGCAGTTCTTC CAWSLRGLYNEQFF TRBJ2-1 . TRBV30 TRBD1
TGTGCCAGCAGACCTGCCGGGACAGACTATGGCTACACCTTC CASRPAGTDYGYTF TRBJ1-2 . TRBV9 TRBD1
TGCAGCGTTGAACCCCGCGCCCGGCGGACTAGCACAGATACGCAGTATTTT CSVEPRARRTSTDTQYF TRBJ2-3 . TRBV29-1 .
TGTGCTAGTGGTTTGGCCTCACTAGCGGGGGAATCCTACGAGCAGTACTTC CASGLASLAGESYEQYF TRBJ2-7 . TRBV12-5 TRBD2
TGTGCCAGCAGTCAGGATATGAACACTGAAGCTTTCTTT CASSQDMNTEAFF TRBJ1-1 few TRBV2 .
TGTGCCAGTAGTATAATTCGGGGAGGGCCCCAGCATTTT CASSIIRGGPQHF TRBJ1-5 . TRBV19 .
TGTGCCAGCGGTCGCGTCGACTGCACCTTC CASGRVDCTF TRBJ1-2 . TRBV6-5 .
TGTGCCAGCAGTTACTCTTGGGAGAAACTGTTTTTT CASSYSWEKLFF TRBJ1-4 once TRBV6-6 .
TGTGCCAGCAGTGAACGCTACGGGATCTACAATGAGCAGTTCTTC CASSERYGIYNEQFF TRBJ2-1 . TRBV6-1 .
TGTGCCAGCAGCTTCAAACTAGCGGGGAATGAGCAGTTCTTC CASSFKLAGNEQFF TRBJ2-1 . TRBV7-9 TRBD2
TGCAGCGTTAACGTAAGACAGGGTAGCGAGCAGTACTTC CSVNVRQGSEQYF TRBJ2-7 . TRBV29-1 TRBD1
TGTGCCAGCAGGGGACCGGGGGGAGGTGATGGCTACACCTTC CASRGPGGGDGYTF TRBJ1-2 few TRBV6-5 .
TGTGCTAGTGGCCGCCCTGACAAGAACACTGAAGCTTTCTTT CASGRPDKNTEAFF TRBJ1-1 . TRBV12-5 .
TGTGCCTGGAAAGGACATCCGGGCACTGAAGCTTTCTTT CAWKGHPGTEAFF TRBJ1-1 . TRBV30 .
TGTGCCAGCAGTTTTCTAGAGAACACTGAAGCTTTCTTT CASSFLENTEAFF TRBJ1-1 . TRBV6-5 .
TGTGCCAGCACTCGCGGGTTTAACTATGGCTACACCTTC CASTRGFNYGYTF TRBJ1-2 . TRBV6-5 .
TGTGCCACCAGTCGCCGGGACAGGGGATATGGCTACACCTTC CATSRRDRGYGYTF TRBJ1-2 . TRBV24-1 TRBD1
TGTGCCAGCAGCCTACAGTTGATCTACGAGCAGTACTTC CASSLQLIYEQYF TRBJ2-7 . TRBV11-2 .
TGTGCCAGCAGCCAAGTAAAACAGGTCGGTTCTGGAAACACCATATATTTT CASSQVKQVGSGNTIYF TRBJ1-3 . TRBV4-2 .
TGTGCCAGCGATAAGGGGGTGAACACTGAAGCTTTCTTT CASDKGVNTEAFF TRBJ1-1 . TRBV12-3/TRBV12-4 .
TGTGCCAGCAGCGAGATTATGGACACTGAAGCTTTCTTT CASSEIMDTEAFF TRBJ1-1 . TRBV6-5 .
TGTGCCAGCAGCAACGGAGGGTCAACTGGAGCAGATACGCAGTATTTT CASSNGGSTGADTQYF TRBJ2-3 . TRBV6-2/TRBV6-3 .
TGTGCCAGCAGTGAGCGGGCTAGCACAGATACGCAGTATTTT CASSERASTDTQYF TRBJ2-3 . TRBV2 .
TGCAGCGTTGGAGGGCAGCTGAACACTGAAGCTTTCTTT CSVGGQLNTEAFF TRBJ1-1 . TRBV29-1 .
TGTGCCAGCTCACCGGGCGGGGTTGACATTCAGTACTTC CASSPGGVDIQYF TRBJ2-4 . TRBV18 .
TGCGCCAGCAGCTTGGGCGACAGGAACTATGGCTACACCTTC CASSLGDRNYGYTF TRBJ1-2 . TRBV5-1 .
TGTGCCAGCAGTGACGAGGATCTGGCCTCATCCTACGAGCAGTACTTC CASSDEDLASSYEQYF TRBJ2-7 . TRBV2 .
TGTGCCAGTACCCATTCGGCCCGGGCCAGGGAGAACACTGAAGCTTTCTTT CASTHSARARENTEAFF TRBJ1-1 . TRBV19 .
TGTGCCAGCAGTGAAGCGCTTCCGGGGAGTTCACCCCTCCACTTT CASSEALPGSSPLHF TRBJ1-6 . TRBV6-1 .
TGTGCCAGCAGCGGGAGGGACGGTGACACCGGGGAGCTGTTTTTT CASSGRDGDTGELFF TRBJ2-2 . TRBV5-4 TRBD2
TGTGCCAGCTCGCGGGGAGAGACCCAGTACTTC CASSRGETQYF TRBJ2-5 . TRBV18 .
TGTGCCAGCAGTGAAGCGAACAGGGGAAATGAGCAGTTCTTC CASSEANRGNEQFF TRBJ2-1 . TRBV2 TRBD1
TGTGCCAGTAGTATCCCTACTTTGGTGAACACTGAAGCTTTCTTT CASSIPTLVNTEAFF TRBJ1-1 . TRBV19 .
TGTGCCAGCAGTCACAGTGTCTCCTATGGCTACACCTTC CASSHSVSYGYTF TRBJ1-2 once TRBV2 .
TGTGCCAGTACTGATGGGGGGGGGAAAAATCAGCCCCAGCATTTT CASTDGGGKNQPQHF TRBJ1-5 . TRBV19 .